Reported below is one T cell receptor (beta chain). Its specificity is unknown. Cells defined as naive were viable CD3+CD4+ or CD3+CD8+ and CCR7+CD45RA+CD45RO-CD95-CD27+CD28+. This related bone marrow graft donor gave peripheral blood on the day of marrow donation. This sample is part of a study of T cells after posttransplantation cyclophosphamide. General study results and limits: Donor CD8+ memory clones often dominated recipient blood repertoires at later times. Skin or GI-infiltrating T cells shared few TRB sequences with blood. After PTCy, TRB diversity resembled that of CNI/methotrexate controls.

The repertoire was sequenced with immunoSEQ multiplex PCR; TCRdb's copy has only in-frame clones and lacks some. The profile covers approximately 30,000 clones, with about 89% appearing a single time and 0.2% to 0.3% taken by the ten largest. This clonotype was sampled from a woman aged 55-69 years in good health, CMV-negative, and a related stem cell transplant donor. Material: naive CD4+ T cells sorted from PBMCs.

In nucleotides, the CDR3 is TGTGCCAGCAGTTCCCCTAACAGGGCCGACTATGGCTACACCTTC. Translating it yields CASSSPNRADYGYTF. J is TRBJ1-2 and V is TRBV28, with D possibly matching TRBD1 (6 bases). The ends were cut back, 4 bases at V and 3 bases at J, with 15 bases in the middle. CDR1 is MDHEN and CDR2 is SYDVKM in the germline V gene. This CDR3 spans 15 amino acids.